This T cell receptor (beta chain) was captured by sequencing in a study of blood T cell repertoires in COVID-19. Germline assignment: CDR1 SGHRS and CDR2 YFSETQ. This CDR3 is 15 amino acids long. V lost 0 bases to trimming and J lost 6 bases, with 13 bases between them. The protocol was immunoSEQ multiplex PCR, while the TCRdb copy is restricted to in-frame clones and leaves out a portion. The data hold fewer than 95,000 clones, with 80% to 90% observed a single time. This clonotype was sampled from a man aged 50 or older with acute or convalescent COVID-19. This chain joins TRBV5-1 and TRBJ2-1, with D unclear. Sequenced: peripheral blood. CDR3 region: CASSLDVSGGNEQFF. Here the CDR3 DNA reads TGCGCCAGCAGCTTGGATGTGTCAGGTGGCAATGAGCAGTTCTTC.